What follows is one T cell receptor beta chain and its context. Its antigen remains unidentified. These data belong to a study of cytomegalovirus exposure and HLA in healthy donors. Study results and limitations: Later on, an analysis showed TCR association rates differing by HLA locus, with DRB1 the most and HLA-C the fewest. Earlier analysis yielded a pattern in which most TCR beta V segments were productive about 90% or about 30% of the time.

Germline lookup yields CDR1 LNHDA and CDR2 SQIVND (reference sequence). The CDR3 is made up of 16 amino acids. Trimming at V came to 4 bases and at J to 0 bases, leaving 3 bases not matched to a gene. A multiplex PCR was run with 60 Vbeta primers and 13 Jbeta primers. Measured with immunoSEQ multiplex PCR; TCRdb has only the in-frame clones, and not every one. The profile shows fewer than 150,000 clones, 70% of them singletons. The TCR comes from a woman in her 30s in good health and CMV-seronegative. What was sequenced was PBMCs. This rearrangement joins TRBV19 to TRBJ2-3, with 11 bases lining up with TRBD2. CDR3 loop: CASSTTSGGSTDTQYF. In DNA, the CDR3 is TGTGCCAGTAGTACCACTAGCGGGGGTAGCACAGATACGCAGTATTTT.